This T cell receptor beta chain was sequenced for a study of Ad26.COV2.S vaccination and SARS-CoV-2 variants. V was pared by 1 base and J by 2 bases, with 12 bases between. This CDR3 spans 15 amino acids. Germline CDR1 is SGHAT and CDR2 is FQNNGV. This table comes from immunoSEQ multiplex PCR, and its TCRdb copy is limited to in-frame clones, with some not included. The data contain hundreds of thousands of clones, roughly 84% of them singletons. Treatment indicated: over 15 received Ad26.COV2.S at low or high dose, single or two shots; about 5 received placebo; per-sample allocation not given. On day 63 after the first injection, vaccine and placebo recipients gave samples.

Sequenced here: peripheral blood, sampled in a trial of Ad26.COV2.S vaccine versus placebo. This TCR was sampled from a person aged 18 to 65 who received the Ad26.COV2.S COVID-19 vaccine or a placebo. The chain joins TRBV11-2 to TRBJ2-7, with D tentatively TRBD1 (6 bases). This CDR3 is CASSLGDTGAYEQYF. The CDR3 DNA reads as TGTGCCAGCAGCTTAGGGGACACAGGCGCCTACGAGCAGTACTTC.